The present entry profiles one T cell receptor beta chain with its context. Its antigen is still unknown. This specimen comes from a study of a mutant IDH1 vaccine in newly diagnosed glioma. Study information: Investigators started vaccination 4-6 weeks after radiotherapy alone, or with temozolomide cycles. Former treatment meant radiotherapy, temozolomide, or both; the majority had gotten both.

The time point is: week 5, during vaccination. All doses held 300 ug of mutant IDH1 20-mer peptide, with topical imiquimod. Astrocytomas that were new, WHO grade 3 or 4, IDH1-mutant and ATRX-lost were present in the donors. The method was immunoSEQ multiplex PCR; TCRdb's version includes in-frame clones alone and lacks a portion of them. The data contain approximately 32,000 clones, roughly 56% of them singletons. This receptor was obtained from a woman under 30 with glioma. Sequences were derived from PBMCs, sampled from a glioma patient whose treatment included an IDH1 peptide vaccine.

The CDR3 loop reads CASSFSDTQYF. The CDR3 bases are TGTGCCAGCAGCTTCTCAGATACGCAGTATTTT. V and J are TRBV7-2 and TRBJ2-3; no firm D call. Deletions cut 3 bases from V and 4 bases from J, with 2 bases between. CDR3 length: 11 amino acids. CDR1 and CDR2 (germline): SGHTA, FQGNSA.